The source of this T cell receptor (beta chain) is a study of CXCR3-negative and CXCR3-positive naive CD8 T cells. General study points: CXCR3 levels fell partly with cryopreservation; most assays relied on fresh PBMCs. Memory CD8+ cells showed much lower diversity, while both naive subsets displayed comparably high diversity. Naive subsets did not differ in surface CD5, and TRB CDR3 properties served to infer TCR strength. Comparison of naive cells showed more hydrophobic TRB CDR3s in CXCR3-positive than in CXCR3-negative naive cells.

It was by 5' RACE with UMI labels that the TRB cDNA libraries were prepared. TCRdb processed the 5' RACE reads again and assigns one entry to each CDR3 protein, with no DNA. This table holds 90,000 to 100,000 distinct CDR3 sequences. As to this clonotype: Its antigen remains unknown.

Sequenced input: naive CXCR3+ CD8+ T cells from blood. Regarding subset: CD45RO-CCR7+CD27+CD95- naive CD8+ T cells expressing CXCR3 (TNR3+). This receptor was identified in a human donor in good health. Some clones in this sample may be carry-over from other donors' samples.

The CDR3 protein is CASSLTPDGSNTGELFF. The chain recombines TRBV5-1 with TRBJ2-2. The CDR3 runs to 17 residues. CDR1 and CDR2 (germline): SGHRS, YFSETQ. Together with reference TRBV5-1 and TRBJ2-2, the CDR3 gives the full variable domain: KAGVTQTPRYLIKTRGQQVTLSCSPISGHRSVSWYQQTPGQGLQFLFEYFSETQRNKGNFPGRFSGRQFSNSRSEMNVSTLELGDSALYLCASSLTPDGSNTGELFFGEGSRLTVL.